This T cell receptor beta chain stems from a study of blood T cell repertoires in COVID-19. Turning to the study itself: Spain, Italy and the United States supplied samples that represented acute and convalescent COVID-19.

Generated by immunoSEQ multiplex PCR, the TCRdb table keeps only in-frame clones and is missing some. The data hold almost 400,000 clones, with about 87% observed a single time. CDR1 MRHNA and CDR2 SNTAGT come from the germline V gene. The V gene lost 3 bases and the J gene lost 6 bases, with 12 bases spanning the gap. The CDR3 contains 14 residues. This sequence was found in a woman aged 60-75 years with COVID-19, enrolled during active disease. The chain is built from TRBV6-4 and TRBJ2-1; D is possibly TRBD2 (5 bases). Material: peripheral blood. The DNA of the CDR3 is TGTGCCAGCAGTGAAGAGGGTATGGCCAATGAGCAGTTCTTC. Amino acid sequence: CASSEEGMANEQFF.